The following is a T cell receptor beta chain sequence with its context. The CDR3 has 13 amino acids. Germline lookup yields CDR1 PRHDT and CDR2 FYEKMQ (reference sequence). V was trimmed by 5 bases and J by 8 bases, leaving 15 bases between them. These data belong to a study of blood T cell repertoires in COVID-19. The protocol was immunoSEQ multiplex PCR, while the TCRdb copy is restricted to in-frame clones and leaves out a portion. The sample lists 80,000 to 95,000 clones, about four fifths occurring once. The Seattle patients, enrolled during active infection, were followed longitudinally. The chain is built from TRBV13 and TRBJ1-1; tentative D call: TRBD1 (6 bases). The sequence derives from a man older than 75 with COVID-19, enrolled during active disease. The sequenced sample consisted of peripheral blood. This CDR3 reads CASSPPQGTEAFF. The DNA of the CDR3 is TGTGCCAGCAGCCCGCCTCAGGGGACGGAAGCTTTCTTT.